This T cell receptor (beta chain) was documented in a study of cytomegalovirus exposure and HLA in healthy donors (TCRdb year 2017). Background for the entire study: An earlier analysis of 587 of the donors reported 276 Gb of sequence data and around 110 million unique TCR beta sequences obtained from about 179 million T cells. Roughly 310 gigabases of sequencing data and 80 million or so unique TCR sequences were included in an early release covering about 700 HLA-typed donors. Of the approximately 400 genotyped donors, less than 90% were placed in the genetic ancestry cluster associated with self-reported Caucasian donors. The aim of the study was to test whether cataloging public T cell receptors could identify signatures of past pathogen exposure. The study used immunosequencing to profile the T cell repertoires of 666 subjects and linked those repertoires to cytomegalovirus serostatus. In addition to the first cohort of around 670 subjects, a separate validation cohort of 130 or so different subjects was used. The study combined high-throughput TCR immunosequencing, statistical association of individual TCRs with disease status, and machine learning to predict cytomegalovirus infection status. A later analysis re-analyzed previously published TCR beta repertoires from approximately 670 donors and added high-resolution HLA genotyping to study TCR occurrence patterns. In the later analysis, no new phenotypic data were used to find candidate immune exposures; instead, reliance was placed on TCR beta sequences and their occurrence across donors. To decide whether each TCR beta V gene segment behaved as functional or pseudogenic, an earlier analysis of nearly 600 of the donors relied on high-throughput TCR beta sequencing. Donor age, sex, ethnicity and CMV serostatus were collected together with the repertoire data. A later genetic analysis used genome-wide SNP genotypes for about 65% of the roughly 670 donors, treating that subset as a discovery cohort. All discovery cohort repertoires had been generated using a single sequencing platform. Both class I and class II loci were covered by HLA typing, at four-digit resolution. The number of donors typed differed by locus, with 629-630 for A, B, C, DRB1 and DQB1, around 520 for DQA1, about 610 for DPA1, and around 430 for DPB1. Because of strong linkage in the cohort, roughly five DR-DQ haplotypes were treated as single units for association and clustering. On average, about 240,000 unique TCR beta nucleotide sequences were sequenced per donor among more than 350 genotyped donors of the cohort, with roughly 18% of those sequences being non-productive. The investigation overall reported the following: Only TCR beta chains were sequenced in this cohort, and the absence of alpha or paired-chain data limited detectable features. A cluster of highly shared sequence variants was judged likely to be a technical artifact of the sequencing pipeline. In a later analysis, 15,000 to 20,000 TCR beta sequences were associated with specific HLA alleles at a false discovery rate of 0.05. Because HLA typing was missing for some donors at each locus, association tests included only the typed subset. Correlated functional status among segregating V segments might be attributable to linkage disequilibrium, but an unknown experimental factor could not be ruled out. Over 15 rarely observed V segments, including chromosome 9 orphons, were excluded from the earlier analysis of about 610 of the donors because counts were too low. Most TCR sequences were observed very rarely across donors, whereas some public TCRs were present in many individuals. According to a later genetic analysis, donors in an Asian-associated ancestry cluster had fewer N-insertions in productive TCRs than the approximately 610-donor mean. Because the 87-base-pair reads could not distinguish some IMGT-functional V segments, including TRBV6-2 and TRBV6-3, those segments were excluded. According to a later analysis, TCR association rates differed among HLA loci, with DRB1 alleles showing the most associated TCRs and HLA-C alleles showing the fewest. Cytomegalovirus status was reported to be diagnosed by the classifier with high specificity and sensitivity in both the original and validation cohorts. The authors suggested that the approach could potentially be generalized to other disease states and immunological phenotypes. Three of the identified cytomegalovirus-associated TCR beta chains were confirmed in vitro to be specific for cytomegalovirus antigens. Compared with equally common non-associated chains, HLA-associated TCR beta chains in a later analysis were more clonally expanded and had lower generation probabilities. Assigning TCR associations to individual alleles was difficult when HLA alleles, especially DR and DQ, strongly co-occurred. An association between a missense DCLRE1C variant and V-gene and J-gene trimming of TCR beta chains was found in a later genetic analysis and replicated in an independent cohort. CMV serostatus was the only immune exposure information available for the cohort. In an earlier analysis of more than 450 of the donors, most TCR beta V segments were observed in productive rearrangements about 90% or about 30% of the time, broadly matching IMGT annotations. According to a later analysis, parvovirus B19, influenza, CMV and Epstein-Barr virus appeared linked to several top co-occurrence clusters. A further reported finding was that TCR beta sequences accurately predicted the HLA-A and HLA-B alleles for most subjects in the first cohort. According to a later analysis, most CMV-associated TCR beta chains appeared to be HLA-restricted, and the HLA associations seemed to be driven largely by CMV exposure. The study gave a list of over 150 TCR beta chains associated with cytomegalovirus. Sequencing depth was assumed to be roughly uniform across donors in the presence/absence analyses, though that assumption may not hold.

As to this clone: The target of this receptor is not known. Nothing much larger sits one base from this clone, and base qualities are not available.

Library construction relied on the immunoSEQ multiplex PCR assay. A mixture of 60 forward primers for TCR Vbeta segments and 13 reverse primers for TCR Jbeta segments was used in the multiplex PCR. A multiplex PCR assay on genomic DNA amplified the CDR3 region of rearranged TCR beta genes. The amplified TCR beta libraries were sequenced on the Illumina HiSeq System as 87-base-pair reads. As for the authors' bioinformatics: Across the 666 repertoires, a later analysis counted 80 million or so unique TCR beta chains, approximately 12 million of which were shared by at least two donors. Raw reads were error-corrected and collapsed into unique sequences with a nearest-neighbor algorithm that merged closely related sequences to remove PCR and sequencing errors. CDR3 sequences were aligned to IMGT reference sequences to assign V, D and J gene segments. For a sequence to be retained, a match of at least six nucleotides to both a V gene segment and a J gene segment was required. Rearrangements were called productive when the CDR3 lacked stop codons and stayed in frame with V and J; all others were non-productive. Following IMGT convention, CDR3 was defined as the stretch from the second conserved V-encoded cysteine to the conserved J-encoded phenylalanine. The earlier analysis of 587 of the donors excluded sequences that lacked an unambiguous match to a single V gene segment. An earlier analysis of 450 to 650 of the donors called V segments functional above 56.7% productive rearrangements and segregating when the between-donor standard deviation exceeded 5%. A statistical classification framework was built for diagnosing cytomegalovirus status from the catalog of TCR beta chain sequences. A later analysis assigned V and J genes by comparing TCR nucleotide sequences with IMGT/GENE-DB human TR gene sequences. In a later analysis, CDR3 sequences and most-parsimonious VDJ recombination scenarios were assigned using the TCRdist pipeline. In a later analysis, every TCR beta chain was defined by the combination of its CDR3 amino acid sequence and its V-gene family, and reads without a unique V-gene family were dropped. In a later analysis, nearly 600 highly shared, low-generation-probability nucleotide sequences were removed to address suspected cross-contamination and a sequencing artifact. A later analysis calculated a clonal expansion index for each public chain from normalized within-repertoire ranks of inferred template counts. In a later analysis, generation probabilities were computed with a VDJ recombination model fitted to out-of-frame rearrangements, and the resulting probabilities were checked against IGoR. A later analysis scored TCR-TCR, TCR-HLA and TCR-CMV co-occurrence with hypergeometric tests, applying a repertoire-size bias correction to TCR pairs. A later analysis estimated false discovery rates by permuting HLA or CMV assignments 20 times. A later analysis grouped co-occurring TCRs with DBSCAN, adding TCRdist sequence similarity when clustering within HLA-allele-positive subsets. Repertoires with fewer than 30,000 or more than 120,000 public chains were left out of co-occurrence clustering, as were several repertoires with anomalous nucleotide sharing. TCRdb provides this immuneACCESS table in a form limited to in-frame rearrangements. Some clones are lacking; in checked studies, under half of them reflect an unresolved V gene, and why the rest are absent is not known. The DNA gave D and trimming, while V, J and clone size come from that table. In all, the sample holds 65,000 to 75,000 clones, and about 63% of those were seen once. 15% to 20% of the sample goes to the ten largest clones.

The cohort consisted of more than 650 healthy bone marrow donors. All cohort members were sampled while nominally healthy, although unrecorded immune exposures were likely present. The donor tested CMV seropositive, placing the donor among the 290 or so seropositive members of the cohort. Every donor gave a peripheral blood sample, and the peripheral blood mononuclear cells from that sample were used for TCR beta sequencing. Genomic DNA extraction from the blood cell samples was performed with the Qiagen DNeasy Blood Extraction Kit. Unmatched junction bases come to 7, with V trimmed by 4 bases and J by 2 bases. From cysteine to phenylalanine, the CDR3 is 15 amino acids long. Only the CDR3 DNA stays, 45 bases, in frame from base 1. Sequences LNHDA (CDR1) and SQIVND (CDR2) are obtained from the germline V gene (reference sequence).

In this chain, TRBV19 is recombined with TRBJ2-7; TRBD1 aligns with 8 central bases. This receptor was taken from a man aged 40-55 years in good health and CMV-seropositive. The specimen sequenced was PBMCs. Here the CDR3 is given as CASSTEDRATYEQYF. The bases read TGTGCCAGTAGTACCGAGGACAGGGCCACCTACGAGCAGTACTTC.